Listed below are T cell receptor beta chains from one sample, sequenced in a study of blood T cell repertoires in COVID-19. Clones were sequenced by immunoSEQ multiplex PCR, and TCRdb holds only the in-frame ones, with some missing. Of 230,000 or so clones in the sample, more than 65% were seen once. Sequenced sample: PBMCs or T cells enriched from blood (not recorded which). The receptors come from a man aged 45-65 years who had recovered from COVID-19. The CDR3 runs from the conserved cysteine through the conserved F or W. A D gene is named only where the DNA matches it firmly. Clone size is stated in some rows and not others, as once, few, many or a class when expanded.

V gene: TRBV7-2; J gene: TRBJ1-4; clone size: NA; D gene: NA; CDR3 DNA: TGTGCCAGCAGCCGTCGGACAGATGAAAAACTGTTTTTT; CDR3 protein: CASSRRTDEKLFF
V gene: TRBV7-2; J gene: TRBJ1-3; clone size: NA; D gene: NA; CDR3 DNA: TGTGCCAGCAGAAACCGAGGGTCGGGCATCTCTGGAAACACCATATATTTT; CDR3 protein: CASRNRGSGISGNTIYF
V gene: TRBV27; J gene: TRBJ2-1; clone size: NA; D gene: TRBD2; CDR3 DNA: TGTGCCAGCAGTTTGGAGACTAGCGGAGAGCAGTTCTTC; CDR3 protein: CASSLETSGEQFF
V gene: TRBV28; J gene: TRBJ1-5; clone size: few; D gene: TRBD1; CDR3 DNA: TGTGCCAGCAGCCTAACAGGGGGTCGAAATCAGCCCCAGCATTTT; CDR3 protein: CASSLTGGRNQPQHF
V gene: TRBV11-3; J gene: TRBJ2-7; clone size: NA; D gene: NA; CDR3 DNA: TGTGCCAGCAGCTTAGGCGGGGCAGAGAACTACGAGCAGTACTTC; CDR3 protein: CASSLGGAENYEQYF
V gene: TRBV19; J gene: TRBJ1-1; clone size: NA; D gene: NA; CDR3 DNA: TGTGCCAGTAGTATTCACATCCAGGGAAGGGCTTTCTTT; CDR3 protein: CASSIHIQGRAFF
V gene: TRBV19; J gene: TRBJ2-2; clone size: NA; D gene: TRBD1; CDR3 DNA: TGTGCCAGTAGTATTTCCGGGACAGGGGACACCGGGGAGCTGTTTTTT; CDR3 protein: CASSISGTGDTGELFF
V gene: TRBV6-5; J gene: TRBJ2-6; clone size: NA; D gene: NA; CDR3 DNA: TGTGCCAGCAGCTCCTCTGGGGCCAACGTCCTGACTTTC; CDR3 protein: CASSSSGANVLTF
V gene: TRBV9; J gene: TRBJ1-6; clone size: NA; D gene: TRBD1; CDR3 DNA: TGTGCCAGCAGCGTAGGGAACAGGGGAAGTTCACCCCTCCACTTT; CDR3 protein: CASSVGNRGSSPLHF
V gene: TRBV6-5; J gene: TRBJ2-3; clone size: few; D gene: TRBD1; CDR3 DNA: TGTGCCAGCAGTTTCGGGACAGGGAAAGATACGCAGTATTTT; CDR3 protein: CASSFGTGKDTQYF
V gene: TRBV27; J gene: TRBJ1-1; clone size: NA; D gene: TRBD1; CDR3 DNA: TGTGCCAGCAGTTTGGGACAGGGGGTTGAAGCTTTCTTT; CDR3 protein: CASSLGQGVEAFF
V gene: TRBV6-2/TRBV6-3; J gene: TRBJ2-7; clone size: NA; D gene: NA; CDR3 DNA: TGTGCCAGCAGTTACCCCGACATCTACGAGCAGTACTTC; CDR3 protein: CASSYPDIYEQYF
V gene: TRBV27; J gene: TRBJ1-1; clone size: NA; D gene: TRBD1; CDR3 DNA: TGTGCCAGCGATATTTCAGGGGGCCCGGGAACTTTCTTT; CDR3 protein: CASDISGGPGTFF
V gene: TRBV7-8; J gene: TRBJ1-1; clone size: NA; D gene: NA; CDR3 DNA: TGTGCCAGCAGCTTAGTGGGCAGGTTGAACACTGAAGCTTTCTTT; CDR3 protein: CASSLVGRLNTEAFF
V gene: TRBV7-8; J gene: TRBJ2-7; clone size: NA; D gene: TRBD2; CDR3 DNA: TGTGCCAGCAGCTTAGTGGCCAGCGGGAGTTACGAGCAGTACTTC; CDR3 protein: CASSLVASGSYEQYF
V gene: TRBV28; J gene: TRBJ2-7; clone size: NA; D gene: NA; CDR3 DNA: TGTGCCAGCAGTTTATTGGGGGGTCCCTACGAGCAGTACTTC; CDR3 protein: CASSLLGGPYEQYF
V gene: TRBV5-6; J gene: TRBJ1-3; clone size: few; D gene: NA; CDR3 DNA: TGTGCCAGCAGCCCAACTGATGGGGCCCTTGGAAACACCATATATTTT; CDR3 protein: CASSPTDGALGNTIYF
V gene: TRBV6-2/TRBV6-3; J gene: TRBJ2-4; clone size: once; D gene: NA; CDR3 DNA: TGTGCCAGCAGTTTGCCCCCCCACACAGGGTCTAAGCCCAAAAACATTCAGTACTTC; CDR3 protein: CASSLPPHTGSKPKNIQYF
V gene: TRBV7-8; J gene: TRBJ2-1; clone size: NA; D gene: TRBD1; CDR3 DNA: TGTGCCAGCAGCCCCCGGGACAGGCGTTACAATGAGCAGTTCTTC; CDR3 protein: CASSPRDRRYNEQFF
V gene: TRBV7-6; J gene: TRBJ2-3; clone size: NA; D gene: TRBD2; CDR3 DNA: TGTGCCAGCAGCTTACGATCGGGGGGTATAGATACGCAGTATTTT; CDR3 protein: CASSLRSGGIDTQYF
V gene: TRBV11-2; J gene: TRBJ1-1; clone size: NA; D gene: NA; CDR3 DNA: TGTGCCAGCAGCGCGGCGGGACGGTCCCACACTGAAGCTTTCTTT; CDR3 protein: CASSAAGRSHTEAFF
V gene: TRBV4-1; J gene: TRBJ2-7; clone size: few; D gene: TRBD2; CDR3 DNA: TGCGCCAGCAGCTCAAGGCCATTGCGGGAGAAAAACGAGCAGTACTTC; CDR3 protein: CASSSRPLREKNEQYF
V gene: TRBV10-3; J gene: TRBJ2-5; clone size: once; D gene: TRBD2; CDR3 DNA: TGTGCCATCAGGAGCGGGACTAGCGGGGTCCAAGAGACCCAGTACTTC; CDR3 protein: CAIRSGTSGVQETQYF
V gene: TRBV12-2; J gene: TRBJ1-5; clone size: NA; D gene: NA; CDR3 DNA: TGTGCAAGTCGCTTAGCGAGGGCGGGCAATCAGCCCCAGCATTTT; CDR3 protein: CASRLARAGNQPQHF
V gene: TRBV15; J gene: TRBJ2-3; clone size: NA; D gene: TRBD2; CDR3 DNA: TGTGCCACCAGCAGAGCACTAGCGGGGGGCACAGATACGCAGTATTTT; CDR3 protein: CATSRALAGGTDTQYF
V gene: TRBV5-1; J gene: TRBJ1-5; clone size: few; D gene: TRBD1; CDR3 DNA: TGCGCCAGCAGCTTGGGGACAGGGGATCAGCCCCAGCATTTT; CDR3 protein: CASSLGTGDQPQHF